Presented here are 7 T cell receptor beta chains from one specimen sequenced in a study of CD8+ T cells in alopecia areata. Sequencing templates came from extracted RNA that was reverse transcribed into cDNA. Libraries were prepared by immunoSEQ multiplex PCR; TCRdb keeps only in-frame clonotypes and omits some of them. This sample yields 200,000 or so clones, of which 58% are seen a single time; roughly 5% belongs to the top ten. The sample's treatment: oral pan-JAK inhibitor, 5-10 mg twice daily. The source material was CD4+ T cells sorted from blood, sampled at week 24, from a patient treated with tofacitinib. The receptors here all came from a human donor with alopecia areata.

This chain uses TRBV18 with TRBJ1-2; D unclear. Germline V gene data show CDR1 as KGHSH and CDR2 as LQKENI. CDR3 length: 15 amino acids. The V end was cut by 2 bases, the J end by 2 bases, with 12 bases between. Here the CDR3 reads CASSPNREGNYGYTF. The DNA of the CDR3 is TGTGCCAGCTCACCAAACCGGGAGGGAAACTATGGCTACACCTTC.

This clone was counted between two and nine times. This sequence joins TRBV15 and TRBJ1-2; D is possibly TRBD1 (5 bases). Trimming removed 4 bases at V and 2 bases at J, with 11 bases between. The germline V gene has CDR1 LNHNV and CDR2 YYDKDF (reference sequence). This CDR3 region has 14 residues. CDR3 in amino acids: CATSTRTPNYGYTF. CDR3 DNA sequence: TGTGCCACCAGCACCAGGACACCCAACTATGGCTACACCTTC. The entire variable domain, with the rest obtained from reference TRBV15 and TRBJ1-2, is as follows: DAMVIQNPRYQVTQFGKPVTLSCSQTLNHNVMYWYQQKSSQAPKLLFHYYDKDFNNEADTPDNFQSRRPNTSFCFLDIRSPGLGDTAMYLCATSTRTPNYGYTFGSGTRLTVV.

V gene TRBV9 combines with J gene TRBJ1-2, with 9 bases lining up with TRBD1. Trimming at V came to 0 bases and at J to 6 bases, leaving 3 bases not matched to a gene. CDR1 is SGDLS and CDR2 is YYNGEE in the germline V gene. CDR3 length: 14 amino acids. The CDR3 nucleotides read TGTGCCAGCAGCGTAGGCAGGACAGGGGATGGCTACACCTTC. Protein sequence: CASSVGRTGDGYTF.

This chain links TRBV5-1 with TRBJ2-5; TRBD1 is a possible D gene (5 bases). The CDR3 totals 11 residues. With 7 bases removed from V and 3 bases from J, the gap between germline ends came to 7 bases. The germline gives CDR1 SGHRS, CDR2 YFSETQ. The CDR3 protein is CASAREETQYF. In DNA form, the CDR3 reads TGCGCCAGCGCCAGGGAAGAGACCCAGTACTTC.

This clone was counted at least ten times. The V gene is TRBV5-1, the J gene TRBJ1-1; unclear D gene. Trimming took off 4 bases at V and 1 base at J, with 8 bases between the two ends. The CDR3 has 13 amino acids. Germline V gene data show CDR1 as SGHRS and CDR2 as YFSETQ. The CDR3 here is CASSGRSNTEAFF. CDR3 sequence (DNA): TGCGCCAGCAGCGGCAGGTCGAACACTGAAGCTTTCTTT.

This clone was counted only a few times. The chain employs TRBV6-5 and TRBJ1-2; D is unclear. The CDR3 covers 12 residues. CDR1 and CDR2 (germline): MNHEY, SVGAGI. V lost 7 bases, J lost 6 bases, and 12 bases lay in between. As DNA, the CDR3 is TGTGCCAGCACGCTTCAGCGGGATGGCTACACCTTC. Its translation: CASTLQRDGYTF.

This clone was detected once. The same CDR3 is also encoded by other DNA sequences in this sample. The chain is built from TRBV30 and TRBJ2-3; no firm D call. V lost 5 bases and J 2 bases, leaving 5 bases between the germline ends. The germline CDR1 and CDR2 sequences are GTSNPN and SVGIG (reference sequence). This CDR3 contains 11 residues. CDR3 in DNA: TGTGCCTGGGGGTCCACAGATACGCAGTATTTT. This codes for CAWGSTDTQYF.